The 2 T cell receptor beta chains below were found in one sample sequenced in a study of blood T cell repertoires in COVID-19. Measured with immunoSEQ multiplex PCR; TCRdb has only the in-frame clones, and not every one. The table includes about 150,000 clones, roughly 90% detected once. Sequencing input: PBMCs or T cells enriched from blood (not recorded which). The receptor set was obtained from a woman aged 45-65 years who had recovered from COVID-19.

This chain uses TRBV6-5 with TRBJ1-2; D might be TRBD1 (6 bases). In germline, CDR1 is MNHEY, CDR2 SVGAGI. V lost 5 bases and J lost 7, with 14 bases in between. This CDR3 spans 13 amino acids. This CDR3 is CASSQKQGGGYTF. CDR3 DNA: TGTGCCAGCAGTCAGAAACAGGGCGGTGGCTACACCTTC.

This sequence joins TRBV29-1 and TRBJ1-3, with D possibly being TRBD1 (5 bases). Between the trimmed V and J ends, which lost 4 bases and 8 bases, there was a span of 12 bases. This CDR3 region has 12 residues. CDR1 is SQVTM and CDR2 is ANQGSEA in the germline V gene. CDR3 sequence reads: CSVVGAGYTIYF. In nucleotides, the CDR3 is TGCAGCGTTGTCGGGGCGGGGTACACCATATATTTT.